Listed below are T cell receptor beta chains from one sample, sequenced in a study of CD8+ T cells in alopecia areata. Data came from immunoSEQ multiplex PCR; TCRdb stores just in-frame clones and leaves some out. The repertoire holds over 150,000 clones, approximately 62% seen once, with approximately 15% in the top ten. The specimen comprised CD4+ T cells sorted from blood, sampled at week 24, from a patient treated with tofacitinib. All receptors come from a human donor with alopecia areata. CDR3s include the opening cysteine and the closing phenylalanine or tryptophan. Fields, in order: V gene, clone size, D gene, J gene, CDR3 protein, CDR3 DNA. D genes are given only for firm matches. Size tells how often a clone was seen (once, few, many) or the class of an expanded clone, and some rows leave it out.

v_call: TRBV18; clone_size: .; d_call: .; j_call: TRBJ1-1; cdr3_aa: CASSPTRGGIPEAFF; cdr3_nt: TGTGCCAGCTCACCTACAAGGGGGGGGATACCTGAAGCTTTCTTT
v_call: TRBV19; clone_size: .; d_call: .; j_call: TRBJ1-1; cdr3_aa: CASSTGRQIVSTEAFF; cdr3_nt: TGTGCCAGTAGTACTGGTCGACAGATAGTCAGCACTGAAGCTTTCTTT
v_call: TRBV29-1; clone_size: .; d_call: .; j_call: TRBJ1-1; cdr3_aa: CSVGQRVDMNTEAFF; cdr3_nt: TGCAGCGTTGGACAGAGGGTCGATATGAACACTGAAGCTTTCTTT
v_call: TRBV20-1; clone_size: .; d_call: .; j_call: TRBJ1-1; cdr3_aa: CSAKWNTEAFF; cdr3_nt: TGCAGTGCTAAATGGAACACTGAAGCTTTCTTT
v_call: TRBV30; clone_size: .; d_call: .; j_call: TRBJ2-7; cdr3_aa: CAWSSPTYEQYF; cdr3_nt: TGTGCCTGGAGTTCCCCTACCTACGAGCAGTACTTC
v_call: TRBV7-2; clone_size: once; d_call: .; j_call: TRBJ2-4; cdr3_aa: CASKSGWQNIQYF; cdr3_nt: TGTGCCAGCAAGTCCGGTTGGCAAAACATTCAGTACTTC
v_call: TRBV30; clone_size: .; d_call: TRBD1; j_call: TRBJ1-6; cdr3_aa: CAWRTTGASNSPLHF; cdr3_nt: TGTGCCTGGAGGACGACAGGGGCCTCCAATTCACCCCTCCACTTT
v_call: TRBV29-1; clone_size: .; d_call: TRBD1; j_call: TRBJ2-5; cdr3_aa: CSVDGTQGWRETQYF; cdr3_nt: TGCAGCGTTGATGGAACACAGGGGTGGCGGGAGACCCAGTACTTC
v_call: TRBV5-6; clone_size: once; d_call: .; j_call: TRBJ1-5; cdr3_aa: CASSLQGVNQPQHF; cdr3_nt: TGTGCCAGCAGCTTACAGGGAGTCAATCAGCCCCAGCATTTT
v_call: TRBV14; clone_size: .; d_call: TRBD2; j_call: TRBJ2-5; cdr3_aa: CASSQAGTKIVTQYF; cdr3_nt: TGTGCCAGCAGCCAAGCCGGGACTAAGATCGTGACCCAGTACTTC
v_call: TRBV9; clone_size: .; d_call: TRBD2; j_call: TRBJ2-3; cdr3_aa: CASSVGGLAGGQYRTSTDTQYF; cdr3_nt: TGTGCCAGCAGCGTAGGCGGACTAGCGGGGGGGCAATATCGAACTAGCACAGATACGCAGTATTTT
v_call: TRBV5-1; clone_size: few; d_call: TRBD1; j_call: TRBJ2-1; cdr3_aa: CASSLRDRRNNEQFF; cdr3_nt: TGCGCCAGCAGCCTCCGGGACAGGAGGAACAATGAGCAGTTCTTC
v_call: TRBV9; clone_size: once; d_call: .; j_call: TRBJ2-5; cdr3_aa: CASSVQETQYF; cdr3_nt: TGTGCCAGCAGCGTCCAAGAGACCCAGTACTTC
v_call: TRBV5-1; clone_size: .; d_call: .; j_call: TRBJ2-5; cdr3_aa: CASSLPSAGETQYF; cdr3_nt: TGCGCCAGCAGCTTGCCTAGCGCGGGGGAGACCCAGTACTTC
v_call: TRBV5-1; clone_size: .; d_call: .; j_call: TRBJ2-5; cdr3_aa: CASSSMDNLLETQYF; cdr3_nt: TGCGCCAGCAGCAGCATGGACAATCTATTGGAGACCCAGTACTTC
v_call: TRBV29-1; clone_size: few; d_call: TRBD1; j_call: TRBJ2-2; cdr3_aa: CSVEGQGNTGELFF; cdr3_nt: TGCAGCGTTGAAGGACAGGGGAACACCGGGGAGCTGTTTTTT
v_call: TRBV5-6; clone_size: few; d_call: .; j_call: TRBJ2-5; cdr3_aa: CASSPLQETQYF; cdr3_nt: TGTGCCAGCAGCCCCCTTCAAGAGACCCAGTACTTC
v_call: TRBV25-1; clone_size: .; d_call: .; j_call: TRBJ2-5; cdr3_aa: CASSEITTVQETQYF; cdr3_nt: TGTGCCAGCAGTGAAATCACGACGGTTCAAGAGACCCAGTACTTC
v_call: TRBV30; clone_size: .; d_call: .; j_call: TRBJ1-1; cdr3_aa: CAWSPVGTVNTEAFF; cdr3_nt: TGTGCCTGGAGTCCGGTCGGGACGGTGAACACTGAAGCTTTCTTT
v_call: TRBV11-2; clone_size: few; d_call: .; j_call: TRBJ2-6; cdr3_aa: CASSLSNSGANVLTF; cdr3_nt: TGTGCCAGCAGCCTGAGCAACTCTGGGGCCAACGTCCTGACTTTC
v_call: TRBV29-1; clone_size: .; d_call: .; j_call: TRBJ1-2; cdr3_aa: CSARRGGRNYGYTF; cdr3_nt: TGCAGCGCTAGGAGGGGGGGTCGGAACTATGGCTACACCTTC
v_call: TRBV25-1; clone_size: once; d_call: .; j_call: TRBJ1-5; cdr3_aa: CASSDRFDSNQPQHF; cdr3_nt: TGTGCCAGCAGCGACAGATTCGATAGCAATCAGCCCCAGCATTTT
v_call: TRBV7-2; clone_size: .; d_call: .; j_call: TRBJ1-2; cdr3_aa: CASSLTVLYGYTF; cdr3_nt: TGTGCCAGCAGCCTAACCGTCCTCTATGGCTACACCTTC
v_call: TRBV30; clone_size: few; d_call: TRBD1; j_call: TRBJ1-1; cdr3_aa: CAWRGQGVLPEAFF; cdr3_nt: TGTGCCTGGAGGGGACAGGGGGTTCTTCCTGAAGCTTTCTTT
v_call: TRBV5-6; clone_size: .; d_call: .; j_call: TRBJ2-5; cdr3_aa: CASSLRTGETQYF; cdr3_nt: TGTGCCAGCAGCTTGCGGACGGGTGAGACCCAGTACTTC
v_call: TRBV10-3; clone_size: .; d_call: TRBD1; j_call: TRBJ1-1; cdr3_aa: CATGQGNTEAFF; cdr3_nt: TGTGCCACCGGACAGGGGAACACTGAAGCTTTCTTT
v_call: TRBV7-9; clone_size: .; d_call: TRBD1; j_call: TRBJ2-7; cdr3_aa: CASTSAGGSYEQYF; cdr3_nt: TGTGCCAGCACCTCAGCAGGGGGATCCTACGAGCAGTACTTC
v_call: TRBV30; clone_size: .; d_call: .; j_call: TRBJ2-7; cdr3_aa: CAWRQGTEQYF; cdr3_nt: TGTGCCTGGAGACAGGGCACCGAGCAGTACTTC
v_call: TRBV29-1; clone_size: .; d_call: TRBD1; j_call: TRBJ2-5; cdr3_aa: CSVTTGGRETQYF; cdr3_nt: TGCAGCGTGACCACAGGGGGCAGGGAGACCCAGTACTTC
v_call: TRBV29-1; clone_size: .; d_call: TRBD1; j_call: TRBJ1-2; cdr3_aa: CSVVGTGVNYGYTF; cdr3_nt: TGCAGCGTTGTTGGGACAGGTGTTAACTATGGCTACACCTTC
v_call: TRBV7-9; clone_size: .; d_call: .; j_call: TRBJ2-7; cdr3_aa: CASSLSDYEQYF; cdr3_nt: TGTGCCAGCAGCTTGTCGGACTACGAGCAGTACTTC
v_call: TRBV5-6; clone_size: .; d_call: .; j_call: TRBJ1-1; cdr3_aa: CASSLGPRTEAFF; cdr3_nt: TGTGCCAGCAGCTTGGGCCCGAGGACTGAAGCTTTCTTT
v_call: TRBV30; clone_size: .; d_call: .; j_call: TRBJ1-2; cdr3_aa: CAWNENYGYTF; cdr3_nt: TGTGCCTGGAACGAGAACTATGGCTACACCTTC
v_call: TRBV25-1; clone_size: .; d_call: TRBD1; j_call: TRBJ1-6; cdr3_aa: CASSERTGGSNSPLHF; cdr3_nt: TGTGCCAGCAGTGAACGGACAGGGGGTTCTAATTCACCCCTCCACTTT
v_call: TRBV7-2; clone_size: .; d_call: .; j_call: TRBJ1-6; cdr3_aa: CASSPSQGLQSPLHF; cdr3_nt: TGTGCCAGCAGCCCGAGTCAGGGTCTTCAATCACCCCTCCACTTT
v_call: TRBV6-1; clone_size: .; d_call: .; j_call: TRBJ2-5; cdr3_aa: CASSESETQYF; cdr3_nt: TGTGCCAGCAGTGAGAGTGAGACCCAGTACTTC
v_call: TRBV30; clone_size: .; d_call: .; j_call: TRBJ1-2; cdr3_aa: CAWNLLGGYGYTF; cdr3_nt: TGTGCCTGGAACCTCCTCGGTGGGTATGGCTACACCTTC
v_call: TRBV27; clone_size: .; d_call: .; j_call: TRBJ2-1; cdr3_aa: CASSFLGGSYNEQFF; cdr3_nt: TGTGCCAGCAGTTTTTTAGGGGGCTCCTACAATGAGCAGTTCTTC
v_call: TRBV5-6; clone_size: .; d_call: .; j_call: TRBJ2-7; cdr3_aa: CASSLRRSVGTYEQYF; cdr3_nt: TGTGCCAGCAGCTTACGTCGGTCGGTCGGAACCTACGAGCAGTACTTC
v_call: TRBV5-6; clone_size: .; d_call: TRBD2; j_call: TRBJ2-5; cdr3_aa: CASNGLDIRGETQYF; cdr3_nt: TGTGCCAGCAACGGACTAGATATAAGGGGAGAGACCCAGTACTTC
v_call: TRBV4-2; clone_size: .; d_call: .; j_call: TRBJ1-1; cdr3_aa: CASKREGNTEAFF; cdr3_nt: TGTGCCAGCAAAAGGGAGGGGAACACTGAAGCTTTCTTT
v_call: TRBV27; clone_size: few; d_call: .; j_call: TRBJ2-6; cdr3_aa: CASRLGAAGDVSSGANVLTF; cdr3_nt: TGTGCCAGCAGGTTAGGGGCGGCAGGGGATGTAAGCTCTGGGGCCAACGTCCTGACTTTC
v_call: TRBV9; clone_size: .; d_call: .; j_call: TRBJ1-2; cdr3_aa: CASSVARDTYYGYTF; cdr3_nt: TGTGCCAGCAGCGTAGCCCGGGACACTTACTATGGCTACACCTTC